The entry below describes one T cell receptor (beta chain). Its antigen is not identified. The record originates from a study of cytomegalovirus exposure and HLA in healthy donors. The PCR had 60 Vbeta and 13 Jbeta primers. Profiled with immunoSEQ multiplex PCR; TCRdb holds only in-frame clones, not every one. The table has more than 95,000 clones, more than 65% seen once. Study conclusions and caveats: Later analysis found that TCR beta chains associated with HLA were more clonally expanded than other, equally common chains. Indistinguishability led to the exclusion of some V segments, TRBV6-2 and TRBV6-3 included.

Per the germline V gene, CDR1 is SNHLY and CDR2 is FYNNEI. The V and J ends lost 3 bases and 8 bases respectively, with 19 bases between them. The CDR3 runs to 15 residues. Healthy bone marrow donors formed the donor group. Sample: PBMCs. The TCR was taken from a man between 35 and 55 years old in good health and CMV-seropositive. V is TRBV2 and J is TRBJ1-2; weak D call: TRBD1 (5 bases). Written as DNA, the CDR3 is TGTGCCAGCAGTGATTCCTCGCAGGGCCCCGAAGGCTACACCTTC. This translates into CASSDSSQGPEGYTF.